These T cell receptor beta chains were read from a single sample in a study of blood T cells in healthy people across ages. TCRdb re-analysed the 5' RACE reads in MiXCR, keeping a single row per CDR3 protein. The sample holds about 1.8 million distinct CDR3 sequences; 49% are singletons and the top ten take 2.1%. The sequencing input was blood. These TCRs come from a woman aged 40-49 years in good health. The CDR3 runs from the conserved cysteine through the conserved F or W. The D gene is left open where the match is weak. For some rows the clone size is stated as once, few or many, or as a class when expanded; others skip it.

>TRBJ2-3|-|TRBV7-2|12|-
TGTGCCAGCACCCAACCCCCAGATACGCAGTATTTT
CASTQPPDTQYF
>TRBJ2-3|-|TRBV6-4|14|-
TGTGCCAGCAGTGCAGGGGGGACCGCAGATACGCAGTATTTT
CASSAGGTADTQYF
>TRBJ2-7|-|TRBV20-1|12|few
TGCAGTGCTAGTCCCCCCTCCTACGAGCAGTACTTC
CSASPPSYEQYF
>TRBJ2-7|-|TRBV3-1|13|few
TGTGCCAGCAGCCAAGTGTCAGGAAACGAGCAGTACTTC
CASSQVSGNEQYF
>TRBJ2-3|-|TRBV5-1|16|-
TGCGCCAGCAGCCGCGCGGGGGCCTCTAGCACAGATACGCAGTATTTT
CASSRAGASSTDTQYF
>TRBJ2-5|-|TRBV12-3/TRBV12-4|14|-
TGTGCCAGCACCCAAGGGGGGGCGGTCGAGACCCAGTACTTC
CASTQGGAVETQYF
>TRBJ1-5|-|TRBV2|14|-
TGTGCCAGCAGTGAACCGGACAGTAATCAGCCCCAGCATTTT
CASSEPDSNQPQHF
>TRBJ1-6|-|TRBV6-1|11|-
TGTGCCAGCAGTAACCCCCGTCCCCTCCACTTT
CASSNPRPLHF
>TRBJ2-5|-|TRBV28|13|-
TGTGCCAGCAGTTTAACCCAAGGGGGTGAGCAGTACTTC
CASSLTQGGEQYF
>TRBJ1-6|-|TRBV28|13|-
TGTGCCAGCACCCGGGACGGCCGTTCACCCCTCCACTTT
CASTRDGRSPLHF
>TRBJ2-7|-|TRBV4-1|13|few
TGCGCCAGCAGCCAAGTCAACGCCTACGAGCAGTACTTC
CASSQVNAYEQYF
>TRBJ2-3|TRBD2|TRBV27|16|-
TGTGCCAGCAGTTATAGCGGGGGGGCGAACACAGATACGCAGTATTTT
CASSYSGGANTDTQYF
>TRBJ2-5|-|TRBV29-1|13|-
TGCAGCGTGGAAAAGGGGTACGGAGAGACCCAGTACTTC
CSVEKGYGETQYF
>TRBJ2-7|-|TRBV7-9|13|-
TGTGCCAGCAGCTTCACGGAGAACTACGAGCAGTACTTC
CASSFTENYEQYF
>TRBJ1-2|-|TRBV24-1|14|-
TGTGCCACCAGTGACCCCGAGGGGGACTATGGCTACACCTTC
CATSDPEGDYGYTF
>TRBJ2-3|TRBD2|TRBV19|16|-
TGTGCCAGTACTCAACTAGCGGGGGCCCGCACAGATACGCAGTATTTT
CASTQLAGARTDTQYF
>TRBJ2-5|TRBD2|TRBV7-9|15|-
TGTGCCAGCAGCGAAGCTAGCGGGGATACGGAGACCCAGTACTTC
CASSEASGDTETQYF
>TRBJ2-1|TRBD2|TRBV4-1|16|-
TGCGCCAGCAGCCAAGATATGGGACTAAGATACAATGAGCAGTTCTTC
CASSQDMGLRYNEQFF
>TRBJ2-3|TRBD2|TRBV6-5|16|few
TGTGCCAGCAGATACTTAGCGGGGGGCTTCACAGATACGCAGTATTTT
CASRYLAGGFTDTQYF
>TRBJ2-4|TRBD2|TRBV4-1|21|few
TGCGCCAGCAGCCAAGATCCTCAGGGAGCGGGGGGGCCATGGGCCAAAAACATTCAGTACTTC
CASSQDPQGAGGPWAKNIQYF
>TRBJ2-7|-|TRBV7-2|12|few
TGTGCCAGCAGCCCCTATGGCAGCGAGCAGTACTTC
CASSPYGSEQYF
>TRBJ2-5|-|TRBV29-1|13|-
TGCAGCGTTGAGAGGGGGGGAGTGGGGGAGCAGTACTTC
CSVERGGVGEQYF
>TRBJ2-7|TRBD1|TRBV29-1|13|few
TGCAGCGCAGACGGACAGGGGCGTGGGGAGCAGTACTTC
CSADGQGRGEQYF
>TRBJ2-1|TRBD1|TRBV20-1|16|few
TGCAGTGCAGCGACAGGGCACCTTAGCTCCTACAATGAGCAGTTCTTC
CSAATGHLSSYNEQFF
>TRBJ2-5|TRBD1|TRBV12-3/TRBV12-4|14|-
TGTGCCAGCAGTTGGGACAGTTCGAGGGAGACCCAGTACTTC
CASSWDSSRETQYF
>TRBJ2-4|TRBD2|TRBV20-1|16|-
TGCAGTGCTAGAGTCCAGCGGGGGGGCCTAGAAGATGAGCAGTACTTC
CSARVQRGGLEDEQYF
>TRBJ1-4|TRBD1|TRBV19|13|-
TGTGCCAGTAGTGATCGGACAGGGGAAAAACTGTTTTTT
CASSDRTGEKLFF
>TRBJ1-4|TRBD1|TRBV6-6|15|-
TGTGCCAGCAGTCGCTCACAGGGGGCAGGGGAAAAACTGTTTTTT
CASSRSQGAGEKLFF
>TRBJ1-2|-|TRBV29-1|12|-
TGCAGCGTTGTCGACATCCCCTACGGCTACACCTTC
CSVVDIPYGYTF
>TRBJ2-7|TRBD1|TRBV4-3|15|few
TGCGCCAGCAGCCCAACTCCGGGGACAGGGGGGCCAGAGTACTTC
CASSPTPGTGGPEYF
>TRBJ2-1|-|TRBV5-5|15|-
TGTGCCAGCAGCTTAGGAGCGGTGGGATACAATGAGCAGTTCTTC
CASSLGAVGYNEQFF
>TRBJ2-2|-|TRBV12-3/TRBV12-4|14|-
TGTGCCAGCAGTTTCGGGACTTTTACCGGGGAGCTGTTTTTT
CASSFGTFTGELFF
>TRBJ1-1|-|TRBV20-1|13|-
TGCAGTGCTAGCCCCGAAGTGAACACTGAAGCTTTCTTT
CSASPEVNTEAFF
>TRBJ2-1|TRBD1|TRBV27|17|-
TGTGCCAGCAGTATAGGACAGGGGTCGGTGGTGGTTTACGAGCAGTTCTTC
CASSIGQGSVVVYEQFF
>TRBJ2-5|TRBD1|TRBV4-1|14|-
TGCGCCAGCAGCCAAGATATGACAGGGCCTGAGCAGTACTTC
CASSQDMTGPEQYF
>TRBJ2-1|TRBD2|TRBV11-2|15|-
TGTGCCAGCACTCGCTCTAGCGGGGGTTTGAATGAGCAGTTCTTC
CASTRSSGGLNEQFF
>TRBJ2-3|-|TRBV28|12|-
TGTGCCAGCAGTTTCCCCACAGATACGCGGTATTTT
CASSFPTDTRYF
>TRBJ2-1|TRBD2|TRBV28|15|-
TGTGCCAGCAGTCCCCCGGGACTAGGACCTAAAGAGCAGTTCTTC
CASSPPGLGPKEQFF
>TRBJ2-5|TRBD2|TRBV29-1|11|-
TGCAACGCAGGGACGGGAGGGACCCAGTACTTC
CNAGTGGTQYF
>TRBJ2-5|TRBD2|TRBV12-3/TRBV12-4|16|-
TGTGCCAGCAGTCCACCGGGACTAGCGGGGGTAAATGAGCAGTACTTC
CASSPPGLAGVNEQYF
>TRBJ1-5|-|TRBV27|13|-
TGTGCCAGCAGTTCGGACGGGGATCAGCCCCAGCATTTT
CASSSDGDQPQHF
>TRBJ2-3|-|TRBV4-3|14|-
TGCGCCAGCAGCCAATCGGTAGGGTTCGATACGCAGTATTTT
CASSQSVGFDTQYF
>TRBJ2-1|TRBD1|TRBV5-1|17|-
TGCGCCAGCAGCTTGGGCTCACAGGGGTTCTCCTACAATGAGCAGTTCTTC
CASSLGSQGFSYNEQFF
>TRBJ2-3|-|TRBV27|15|once
TGTGCCAGCACCCTCTTCGGGTCTAGCACAGATACGCAGTATTTT
CASTLFGSSTDTQYF
>TRBJ2-7|-|TRBV2|12|-
TGTGCCAGCCACCCAGGGTTCAACGAGCAGTACTTC
CASHPGFNEQYF
>TRBJ1-2|-|TRBV29-1|14|-
TGCAGCGTTGCGCCCGCAGGGGTTCCCTATGGCTACACCTTC
CSVAPAGVPYGYTF
>TRBJ2-5|-|TRBV6-5|16|-
TGTGCCAGCAAAGGGCTACCCGGGACCTGCCAAGAGACCCAGTACTTC
CASKGLPGTCQETQYF
>TRBJ2-5|-|TRBV6-1|15|few
TGTGCCAGCAGTGAAGTGAGGGTGAGGGGGGAGACCCAGTACTTC
CASSEVRVRGETQYF